This TCR beta chain came from a study of blood T cell repertoires in COVID-19. As for the study in general: The analysed material was cDNA or gDNA that came from T cells, B-cell-depleted T cells, or PBMCs.

Data came from immunoSEQ multiplex PCR; TCRdb stores just in-frame clones and leaves some out. This table has over 200,000 clones, 83% appearing once. This CDR3 contains 18 residues. The chain is built from TRBV21-1 and TRBJ1-5; TRBD1 is the table's D call, not checked against the DNA. TRBV21-1 is a listed pseudogene. Specimen: peripheral blood. The source of this sequence is a man older than 75 with acute or convalescent COVID-19. The CDR3 DNA reads TGTGCCAGCAGCAAACGACAGGGGTCGGGGGGTAGCAATCAGCCCCAGCATTTT. Protein product: CASSKRQGSGGSNQPQHF.